The text below deals with one T cell receptor (beta chain). The target of this receptor is not known. The input lacks base qualities; no much larger clone sits a single base away. This record comes from a study of OX40 agonist ivuxolimab in advanced cancers. Notes on the research overall: Ivuxolimab, which targeted the costimulatory receptor OX40 (CD134), was an agonistic, fully human IgG2 monoclonal antibody. Partial responses occurred in three dose-escalation patients: two with cutaneous melanoma and one with hepatocellular carcinoma. Among the roughly 54 dose-escalation patients, about 19 had hepatocellular carcinoma, approximately 15 melanoma, 9 renal cell carcinoma and 9 head and neck cancer. The point of sequencing TCRbeta in the periphery was to test whether ivuxolimab changed TCR sequence diversity and drove clonal T-cell expansion. Intravenous ivuxolimab was administered to patients every 2 weeks at six dose levels: 0.01, 0.1, 0.3, 1.5, 3 and 10 mg/kg. The dose-escalation cohort was about 83% male with a mean age of about 60 years, ranging from roughly 23 to 90. The paper describes the monotherapy dose-escalation part (N = 52 patients) of the phase I trial of ivuxolimab. Patients were allowed to have had prior anti-PD-1, anti-PD-L1 or anti-CTLA-4 therapy, and roughly two fifths of the dose-escalation patients had been treated with checkpoint inhibitors.

The trial excluded patients who had a history of autoimmune disease or who were on systemic immunosuppression. Peripheral blood for TCR sequencing was collected from all dose cohorts at baseline, on cycle 4 day 1, and on cycle 7 day 1. The samples were taken from a phase I, first-in-human, multicenter, open-label dose-escalation trial of ivuxolimab. Adults with locally advanced or metastatic melanoma, renal cell carcinoma, hepatocellular carcinoma or head and neck squamous cell carcinoma were enrolled in the trial. Before TCR sequencing, CD4+ and CD8+ T cells were separately sorted from peripheral blood. Broad study findings and their caveats: After ivuxolimab, CD8+ T cells had more expanded clones than CD4+ T cells on average. Which antigens the clonally expanded peripheral T cells were specific for was not determined. Low levels of normalized T-cell clonal expansion were also shown by some nonresponding patients. In the 0.1-3.0 mg/kg groups, partial responders were among the patients with the lowest normalized peripheral clonal expansion, particularly in CD8+ T cells. At doses of 0.1 to 3.0 mg/kg, clonal expansion of both CD4+ and CD8+ blood T cells was observed from baseline to week 6.

For sequencing of the TCRbeta CDR3 region, genomic DNA was extracted from the sorted cells. The immunoSEQ Assay was used for sequencing of TCRbeta CDR3 regions. TCRdb mirrors the immuneACCESS table, restricted to in-frame sequences. Some clones are absent from its copies; in checked studies, under half trace to an unresolved V gene, and the reason for the others is unknown. The sample records about 71,000 clones, 91% of which are singletons. The top ten hold roughly 15% of the sample. The CDR3 numbers 15 residues from cysteine through phenylalanine. Left in the record is the CDR3 DNA by itself, 45 bases read in frame from the first base. The germline V gene (reference sequence) gives CDR1 as MNHNY and CDR2 as SVGAGI. Trimming takes 1 base off V and 5 bases off J; junction bases not matched to a gene: 2.

The input for sequencing was CD4+ or CD8+ T cells sorted from blood, taken in a trial of the OX40 agonist ivuxolimab. The chain uses TRBV6-6 and TRBJ2-7; 13 of the junction bases match TRBD2. The TCR was taken from an adult with an advanced solid tumor such as melanoma, head and neck, liver or kidney cancer. The CDR3 in this case is CASSYLGLAGDEQYF. In nucleotide form, the sequence is TGTGCCAGCAGTTACTTAGGACTAGCGGGAGACGAGCAGTACTTC.